Listed below are T cell receptor beta chains from one sample, sequenced in a study of blood T cell repertoires in COVID-19. Repertoires were generated with immunoSEQ multiplex PCR, while TCRdb's copy carries only in-frame clones and drops some. This repertoire shows roughly 350,000 clones, 88% found once; its top ten account for 7% to 8%. The sample was peripheral blood. The source is a woman between 65 and 79 years old with COVID-19, enrolled during active disease. CDR3s include the opening cysteine and the closing phenylalanine or tryptophan. D genes are given only for firm matches. The size field is filled for only some rows; it gives once, few, many or a size class.

TRBV19	-	TRBJ2-3	-	TGTGCCAGTAGTACCCGGGACTCCGCAGATACGCAGTATTTT	CASSTRDSADTQYF
TRBV5-1	-	TRBJ2-7	-	TGCGCCAGCAGCTTGGGACAACCAGTTGTGGACGAGCAGTACTTC	CASSLGQPVVDEQYF
TRBV11-2	-	TRBJ2-2	-	TGTGCCAGCAGCTTAAGACGGACAGCTGGGAACACCGGGGAGCTGTTTTTT	CASSLRRTAGNTGELFF
TRBV7-8	-	TRBJ1-1	-	TGTGCCAGCAGCTTAGAATCGTGGGGGGGTGAAGCTTTCTTT	CASSLESWGGEAFF
TRBV19	TRBD1	TRBJ2-1	-	TGTGCCAGTAGTATAGGGGGGACAGGCCCCTTTTACTACAATGAGCAGTTCTTC	CASSIGGTGPFYYNEQFF
TRBV7-3	-	TRBJ2-7	-	TGTGCCAGCAGCTTAATTCAGGAATGGGTCTACGAGCAGTACTTC	CASSLIQEWVYEQYF
TRBV24-1	-	TRBJ2-2	-	TGTGCCACCAGTGGTCTAACCCTGGACACCGGGGAGCTGTTTTTT	CATSGLTLDTGELFF
TRBV3-1/TRBV3-2	TRBD1	TRBJ1-2	many	TGTGCCAGCAGCCAAGAGGACAGGTACTATGGCTACACCTTC	CASSQEDRYYGYTF
TRBV2	TRBD1	TRBJ1-5	-	TGTGCCAGCAGTTGGGGACAGGGGGAGGGTCAGCCCCAGCATTTT	CASSWGQGEGQPQHF
TRBV24-1	TRBD1	TRBJ2-3	-	TGTGCCACCAGTGATTCGGTCCCGGGACAGGGCCCTACGCAGTATTTT	CATSDSVPGQGPTQYF
TRBV3-1/TRBV3-2	-	TRBJ1-1	-	TGTGCCAGCAGCCTCGCGGTGGGTGAAGCTTTCTTT	CASSLAVGEAFF
TRBV23-1	-	TRBJ2-3	-	TGCGCCAACAGTCAAACAAATCCAGGTACTAGCACAGATACGCAGTATTTT	CANSQTNPGTSTDTQYF
TRBV25-1	-	TRBJ1-2	-	TGTGCCAGCAGTGAAGGGGGGAAACAGAACTATGGCTACACCTTC	CASSEGGKQNYGYTF
TRBV18	TRBD1	TRBJ1-5	-	TGTGCCAGCTCACAATTCTTTAGAGGGACAGGGGGCGGTGAGCCCCAGCATTTT	CASSQFFRGTGGGEPQHF
TRBV5-1	TRBD2	TRBJ2-7	-	TGCGCCAGCAGCGCCGGACTAGCGGGGGGGTACGAGCAGTACTTC	CASSAGLAGGYEQYF
TRBV9	TRBD1	TRBJ1-1	-	TGTGCCAGCAGCGGGACAGGGGTATACACTGAAGCTTTCTTT	CASSGTGVYTEAFF
TRBV9	-	TRBJ2-2	-	TGTGCCAGCAGCGTAGTCCCACGAGTCGCGAACACCGGGGAGCTGTTTTTT	CASSVVPRVANTGELFF
TRBV6-5	-	TRBJ2-3	-	TGTGCCAGCACCGACTTCCAGGGTCATACGCAGTATTTT	CASTDFQGHTQYF
TRBV13	-	TRBJ2-1	-	TGTGCCAGCAGCCTATACAGTGAAAATGAGCAGTTCTTC	CASSLYSENEQFF
TRBV7-9	-	TRBJ1-2	-	TGTGCCAGCAGCTTAAGGGGTCAGGGGAGAATAGCCCTATCGGGTGGCTACACCTTC	CASSLRGQGRIALSGGYTF
TRBV3-1/TRBV3-2	TRBD2	TRBJ2-5	-	TGTGCCAGCAGCCAGGGACTAGCGGGGGACGGAAAGACCCAGTACTTC	CASSQGLAGDGKTQYF
TRBV7-2	-	TRBJ2-7	few	TGTGCCAGCAGCTTAAACTGGCAGGGAACGGAGCAGTACTTC	CASSLNWQGTEQYF
TRBV2	-	TRBJ2-2	-	TGTGCCAGCAGTGAATTGTCTAGCTCCACCGGGGAGCTGTTTTTT	CASSELSSSTGELFF
TRBV5-8	-	TRBJ1-2	-	TGTGCCAGCAGTTACCAGGGCGGCTATGGCTACACCTTC	CASSYQGGYGYTF
TRBV7-2	TRBD1	TRBJ1-5	-	TGTGCCAGCAGCTCCTGGGACAGGGCTAGCAATCAGCCCCAGCATTTT	CASSSWDRASNQPQHF
TRBV7-2	TRBD1	TRBJ2-5	-	TGTGCCAGCAGCAACCGACAGGGCGGGGAGACCCAGTACTTC	CASSNRQGGETQYF
TRBV9	TRBD1	TRBJ1-6	once	TGTGCCAGCAGCGTAGACGATCGAACGGACAGGGGTAATCCCCTCCACTTT	CASSVDDRTDRGNPLHF
TRBV7-9	TRBD2	TRBJ2-1	-	TGTGCCAGCAGGGCTGGGACTAGCCCCTACAATGAGCAGTTCTTC	CASRAGTSPYNEQFF